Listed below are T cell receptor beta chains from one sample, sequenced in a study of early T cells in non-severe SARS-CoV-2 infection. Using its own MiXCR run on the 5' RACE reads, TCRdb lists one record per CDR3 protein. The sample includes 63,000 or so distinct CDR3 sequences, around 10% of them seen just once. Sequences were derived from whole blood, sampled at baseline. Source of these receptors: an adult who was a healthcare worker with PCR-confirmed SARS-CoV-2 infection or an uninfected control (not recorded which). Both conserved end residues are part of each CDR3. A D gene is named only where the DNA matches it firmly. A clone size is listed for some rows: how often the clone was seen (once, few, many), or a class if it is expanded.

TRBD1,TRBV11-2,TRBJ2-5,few,TGTGCCAGCAGCCCCACAGGGGGCGTTGAGACCCAGTACTTC,CASSPTGGVETQYF
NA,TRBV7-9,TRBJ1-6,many,TGTGCCAGCAGAGGGGATGATTCACCCCTCCACTTT,CASRGDDSPLHF
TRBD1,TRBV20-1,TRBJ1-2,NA,TGCAGTGCTAGCCGGCGCCCCGGGACAGGGCTGTGGGGCTACACCTTC,CSASRRPGTGLWGYTF
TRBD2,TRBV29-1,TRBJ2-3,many,TGCAGCGTTGCCGGGAGGGCCACAGATACGCAGTATTTT,CSVAGRATDTQYF
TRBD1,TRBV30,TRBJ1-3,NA,TGTGCCTGGACCACGACAGGGGGCACTGGAAACACCATATATTTT,CAWTTTGGTGNTIYF
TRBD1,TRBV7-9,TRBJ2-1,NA,TGTGCCAGCAGCCCAGGGGGCGGAGACAATGAGCAGTTCTTC,CASSPGGGDNEQFF
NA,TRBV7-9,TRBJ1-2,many,TGTGCCAGCAGCTTCGCGGGGCAAAACTATGGCTACACCTTC,CASSFAGQNYGYTF
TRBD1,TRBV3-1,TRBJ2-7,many,TGTGCCAGCAGCCAGGCGGGGACAGGGAGTAACGAGCAGTACTTC,CASSQAGTGSNEQYF
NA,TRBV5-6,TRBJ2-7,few,TGTGCCAGCAGCCCTGTGGAGGGAACCTCCTACGAGCAGTACTTC,CASSPVEGTSYEQYF
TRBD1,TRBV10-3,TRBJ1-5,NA,TGTGCCAACCGGGACAGGGATCGTAGCAATCAGCCCCAGCATTTT,CANRDRDRSNQPQHF
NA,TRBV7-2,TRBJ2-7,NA,TGTGCCAGCAGCCTACCCATTGCGAAGGAGCAGTACTTC,CASSLPIAKEQYF
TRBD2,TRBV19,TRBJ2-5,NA,TGTGCCAGTAGTATAGGCTCTATAGCGGGGTGGAGGGAGACCCAGTACTTC,CASSIGSIAGWRETQYF
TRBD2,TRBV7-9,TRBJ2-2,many,TGTGCCAGCACCACAATCGGGACTAGCGGGAGGAACACCGGGGAGCTGTTTTTT,CASTTIGTSGRNTGELFF